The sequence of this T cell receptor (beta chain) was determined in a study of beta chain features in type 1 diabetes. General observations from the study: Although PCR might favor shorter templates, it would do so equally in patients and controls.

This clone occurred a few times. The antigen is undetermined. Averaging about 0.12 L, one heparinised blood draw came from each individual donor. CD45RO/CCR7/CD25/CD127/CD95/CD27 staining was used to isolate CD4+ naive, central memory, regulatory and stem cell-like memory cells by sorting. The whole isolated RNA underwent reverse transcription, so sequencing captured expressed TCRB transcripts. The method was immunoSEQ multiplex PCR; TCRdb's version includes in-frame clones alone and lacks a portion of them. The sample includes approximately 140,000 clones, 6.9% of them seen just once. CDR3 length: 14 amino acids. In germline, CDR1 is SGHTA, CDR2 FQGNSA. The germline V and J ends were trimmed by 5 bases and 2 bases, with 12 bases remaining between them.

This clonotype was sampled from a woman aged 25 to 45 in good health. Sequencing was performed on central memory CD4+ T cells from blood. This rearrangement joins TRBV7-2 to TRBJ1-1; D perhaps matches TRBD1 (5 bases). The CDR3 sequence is CASSRGWSNTEAFF. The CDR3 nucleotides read TGTGCCAGCAGCAGGGGATGGTCCAACACTGAAGCTTTCTTT.